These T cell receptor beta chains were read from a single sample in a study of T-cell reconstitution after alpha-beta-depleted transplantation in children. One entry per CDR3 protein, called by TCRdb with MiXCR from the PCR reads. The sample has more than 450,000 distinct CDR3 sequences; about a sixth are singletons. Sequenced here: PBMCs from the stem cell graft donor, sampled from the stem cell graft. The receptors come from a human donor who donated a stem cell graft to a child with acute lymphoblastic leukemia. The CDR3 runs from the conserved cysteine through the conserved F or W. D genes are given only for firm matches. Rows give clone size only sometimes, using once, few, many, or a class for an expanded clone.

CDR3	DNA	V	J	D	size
CASSPAGGSSYNSPLHF	TGTGCCAGCAGCCCCGCCGGGGGGAGCTCCTATAATTCACCCCTCCACTTT	TRBV6-1	TRBJ1-6	NA	NA
CASSPTRDEETQYF	TGTGCCAGCAGCCCCACCCGGGACGAAGAGACCCAGTACTTC	TRBV7-9	TRBJ2-5	NA	NA
CATSDHGTGEIEQYF	TGTGCCACCAGTGACCACGGGACAGGGGAGATCGAGCAGTACTTC	TRBV24-1	TRBJ2-7	TRBD1	NA
CASSLEWGQETQYF	TGCGCCAGCAGCTTGGAGTGGGGCCAAGAGACCCAGTACTTC	TRBV5-1	TRBJ2-5	NA	few
CASSLGEAGGSDTQYF	TGTGCCAGCAGCCTCGGGGAGGCGGGAGGGTCAGATACGCAGTATTTT	TRBV4-2	TRBJ2-3	TRBD2	NA
CASSRGLGQDTQYF	TGCGCCAGCAGCCGTGGACTAGGCCAAGATACGCAGTATTTT	TRBV4-1	TRBJ2-3	TRBD2	NA
CASSSGDYGYTF	TGTGCCAGCAGCTCGGGAGATTATGGCTACACCTTC	TRBV5-5	TRBJ1-2	NA	NA
CASSPGWGRTEAFF	TGTGCCAGCAGCCCAGGTTGGGGGCGGACTGAAGCTTTCTTT	TRBV11-2	TRBJ1-1	NA	NA
CASKGTGAYEQYF	TGTGCCAGCAAAGGGACAGGGGCCTACGAGCAGTACTTC	TRBV27	TRBJ2-7	TRBD1	few
CASSSPGLASDTQYF	TGTGCCAGCAGCTCACCGGGACTAGCGTCAGATACGCAGTATTTT	TRBV7-6	TRBJ2-3	TRBD2	NA
CSAPGTAYNEQFF	TGCAGCGCTCCCGGGACAGCCTACAATGAGCAGTTCTTC	TRBV29-1	TRBJ2-1	TRBD1	NA
CSARGLGDNSNQPQHF	TGCAGTGCTAGAGGCTTAGGGGACAATAGCAATCAGCCCCAGCATTTT	TRBV20-1	TRBJ1-5	NA	NA
CASSLDRAGGNEAFF	TGCGCCAGCAGCTTAGACAGGGCCGGGGGAAATGAAGCTTTCTTT	TRBV5-1	TRBJ1-1	TRBD1	NA
CASSVRVNYGYTF	TGTGCCAGCAGCGTAAGAGTTAACTATGGCTACACCTTC	TRBV7-9	TRBJ1-2	NA	NA
CATSGEGGNQPQHF	TGTGCCACCAGCGGCGAGGGGGGCAATCAGCCCCAGCATTTT	TRBV15	TRBJ1-5	NA	NA
CATSRDRGVQETQYF	TGTGCCACCAGCAGAGATAGGGGGGTCCAAGAGACCCAGTACTTC	TRBV15	TRBJ2-5	NA	NA
CAWRGGLAGGYEQFF	TGTGCCTGGAGGGGGGGACTAGCGGGAGGGTATGAGCAGTTCTTC	TRBV30	TRBJ2-1	TRBD2	NA
CASMAGRDSYEQYF	TGCGCCAGCATGGCGGGACGCGACTCCTACGAGCAGTACTTC	TRBV5-1	TRBJ2-7	NA	NA
CASSHGLAGVRLDDEQFF	TGCGCCAGCAGCCATGGACTAGCGGGGGTAAGATTGGATGATGAGCAGTTCTTC	TRBV5-1	TRBJ2-1	TRBD2	few
CASSQGLAGVDEQFF	TGCGCCAGCAGCCAAGGACTAGCGGGAGTTGATGAGCAGTTCTTC	TRBV4-1	TRBJ2-1	TRBD2	NA
CASSYGLAGVLYNEQFF	TGCGCCAGCAGCTACGGACTAGCGGGAGTACTGTACAATGAGCAGTTCTTC	TRBV5-1	TRBJ2-1	TRBD2	few
CASMRGPGANVLTF	TGTGCCAGCATGAGGGGACCTGGGGCCAACGTCCTGACTTTC	TRBV27	TRBJ2-6	NA	NA
CASSLRLAGTSGANVLTF	TGTGCCAGCAGTTTAAGACTAGCGGGTACCTCTGGGGCCAACGTCCTGACTTTC	TRBV27	TRBJ2-6	TRBD2	NA
CASSNQGRTAIYGYTF	TGTGCCAGCAGCAATCAGGGGCGTACTGCGATCTATGGCTACACCTTC	TRBV5-5	TRBJ1-2	NA	few
CSARDPLGLEAFF	TGCAGTGCTAGAGATCCGTTGGGGCTTGAAGCTTTCTTT	TRBV20-1	TRBJ1-1	NA	NA
CASSQVAGGGYEQYF	TGCGCCAGCAGCCAGGTCGCGGGAGGTGGTTACGAGCAGTACTTC	TRBV4-1	TRBJ2-7	TRBD2	few
CASRTRGQYTEAFF	TGTGCCAGCAGGACCCGGGGACAGTACACTGAAGCTTTCTTT	TRBV2	TRBJ1-1	TRBD1	NA
CASSTGLGAGVNTEAFF	TGTGCCAGCTCAACGGGGTTGGGGGCAGGAGTGAACACTGAAGCTTTCTTT	TRBV18	TRBJ1-1	NA	NA
CASSSLGLAAIYEQYF	TGTGCCAGCAGCTCCCTCGGGCTAGCGGCAATCTACGAGCAGTACTTC	TRBV5-6	TRBJ2-7	TRBD2	few
CASSLGWRNSGELFF	TGTGCCAGCAGCTTAGGTTGGCGGAACTCCGGGGAGCTGTTTTTT	TRBV7-9	TRBJ2-2	NA	NA
CSVEKGRSEAFF	TGCAGCGTTGAAAAGGGTAGGTCGGAAGCTTTCTTT	TRBV29-1	TRBJ1-1	NA	few
CASRVTNEQYF	TGCGCCAGCAGGGTTACAAACGAGCAGTACTTC	TRBV10-2	TRBJ2-7	NA	NA
CASSPPGQGDEQFF	TGTGCCAGCAGTCCCCCGGGACAGGGGGATGAGCAGTTCTTC	TRBV25-1	TRBJ2-1	TRBD1	few
CAICLAPHLAGYTGELFF	TGTGCCATCTGTTTAGCTCCCCATTTGGCAGGGTACACCGGGGAGCTGTTTTTT	TRBV12-3/TRBV12-4	TRBJ2-2	NA	NA
CPRTAGYTF	TGTCCGCGGACGGCTGGCTACACCTTC	TRBV20-1	TRBJ1-2	NA	NA
CASRANGAKVAQYF	TGTGCCAGCAGGGCCAACGGGGCCAAAGTCGCGCAGTATTTT	TRBV6-1	TRBJ2-3	NA	few
CASSLYGLRIYEQYF	TGCGCCAGCAGCTTGTACGGGTTGCGGATCTACGAGCAGTACTTC	TRBV5-1	TRBJ2-7	NA	few
CASSFFQGGTGELFF	TGCGCCAGCAGCTTTTTCCAAGGAGGGACCGGGGAGCTGTTTTTT	TRBV5-1	TRBJ2-2	NA	NA
CSARDATGNNSPLHF	TGCAGTGCTAGAGACGCGACAGGGAATAATTCACCCCTCCACTTT	TRBV20-1	TRBJ1-6	TRBD1	NA
CASSLGGIPKGTEAFF	TGCGCCAGCAGCTTGGGCGGGATCCCGAAGGGCACTGAAGCTTTCTTT	TRBV5-1	TRBJ1-1	NA	NA
CASSGLAGPYEQYF	TGTGCCAGCAGTGGACTAGCGGGACCCTACGAGCAGTACTTC	TRBV6-2/TRBV6-3	TRBJ2-7	TRBD2	NA
CASSQDPAEYGSPLHF	TGTGCCAGCAGCCAAGATCCCGCCGAATACGGCTCACCCCTCCACTTT	TRBV3-1	TRBJ1-6	NA	NA
CSATSGTSGSLHEQFF	TGCAGTGCTACGTCCGGGACTAGCGGGAGTCTCCATGAGCAGTTCTTC	TRBV20-1	TRBJ2-1	TRBD2	NA
CASSQLGQGFRGYTF	TGCGCCAGCAGCCAACTTGGACAGGGGTTTCGTGGCTACACCTTC	TRBV4-1	TRBJ1-2	TRBD1	few
CASTMSRSSYNEQFF	TGCGCCAGCACCATGTCCCGATCCTCCTACAATGAGCAGTTCTTC	TRBV5-1	TRBJ2-1	NA	NA
CSASDSPGTGGDEQYF	TGCAGTGCTAGTGACTCCCCCGGGACAGGGGGAGACGAGCAGTACTTC	TRBV20-1	TRBJ2-7	TRBD1	NA
CASSPGYSYNEQFF	TGTGCCAGCAGTCCTGGCTACTCCTACAATGAGCAGTTCTTC	TRBV27	TRBJ2-1	NA	NA
CASSLPGTAASGDTIYF	TGTGCCAGCAGCCTCCCCGGGACAGCTGCCTCCGGGGACACCATATATTTT	TRBV5-6	TRBJ1-3	TRBD1	NA
CASIGTGGSNTEAFF	TGTGCCAGCATCGGTACAGGGGGCTCGAACACTGAAGCTTTCTTT	TRBV19	TRBJ1-1	TRBD1	few
CASSQESGFTDTQYF	TGCGCCAGCAGCCAAGAGAGCGGATTCACAGATACGCAGTATTTT	TRBV4-1	TRBJ2-3	NA	many
CSARDQGQGTYEQYF	TGCAGTGCTAGAGACCAAGGACAGGGCACCTACGAGCAGTACTTC	TRBV20-1	TRBJ2-7	TRBD1	few
CASSSGTEAYEQYF	TGTGCCAGCAGTTCCGGGACGGAAGCCTACGAGCAGTACTTC	TRBV27	TRBJ2-7	NA	NA
CASRVVGTGYLGEQYF	TGTGCCAGCAGGGTTGTTGGGACAGGATATTTAGGGGAGCAGTACTTC	TRBV12-3/TRBV12-4	TRBJ2-7	TRBD1	NA
CSASWRDFETYTDTQYF	TGCAGTGCTAGTTGGCGGGACTTCGAGACCTACACAGATACGCAGTATTTT	TRBV20-1	TRBJ2-3	NA	NA
CASSFWGSSYNEQFF	TGTGCCAGCAGCTTCTGGGGGTCCTCCTACAATGAGCAGTTCTTC	TRBV11-2	TRBJ2-1	NA	NA